The T cell receptor (beta chain) under discussion was sequenced for a study of CD8+ T cells in alopecia areata. Regarding the study as a whole: Scalp samples also yield sequences of resident alphabeta T cells from normal skin. Lesional scalp, notably in alopecia totalis/universalis, had clonality above that of normal scalp. Relative to mice, TCR sharing across patients was less clear, a difference possibly HLA-related.

As the sequencing template, cDNA was produced by extracting RNA and reverse transcribing it. The assay was immunoSEQ multiplex PCR, and TCRdb's table has in-frame clones only and misses some. The sample carries around 150,000 clones, less than 65% recorded once. Notes on this clone: Its cognate antigen is unknown.

Sorting from PBMCs produced CD4+ and CD8+ T cells. The sequence was obtained from a human donor in good health. The sequenced material came from CD8+ T cells sorted from blood.

The CDR3 DNA follows: TGTGCCTGGAGTGTACAGGGGGGGAATCAGCCCCAGCATTTT. Translation: CAWSVQGGNQPQHF. The chain has TRBV30 and TRBJ1-5; 8 bases match TRBD1. The CDR3 totals 14 residues. The germline gives CDR1 GTSNPN, CDR2 SVGIG (reference sequence). Trimming removed 0 bases from V and 4 bases from J; junction bases left unmatched: 2.